This T cell receptor (beta chain) was found in a study of T-cell reconstitution after alpha-beta-depleted transplantation in children. A library of TCRbeta sequences, prepared with unique molecular identifiers, was generated. Each CDR3 protein gets one entry after TCRdb re-called the PCR reads with MiXCR. The sample holds under 400,000 distinct CDR3 sequences, approximately 23% seen once. Points from the study as a whole: The study traced high day-60 TCRbeta diversity in some patients to surviving recipient T cells and thymic progenitors.

V lost 0 bases and J lost 7, with 6 bases in between. The CDR3 consists of 12 residues. Per the germline V gene, CDR1 is SGDLS and CDR2 is YYNGEE. This clonotype has only a few counts. No antigen is known for it. This clonotype originated in a male patient aged 10 to 17 who had a stem cell transplant for acute lymphoblastic leukemia, so the T cells may come from the graft donor. The sample consisted of PBMCs, mostly from graft donor cells, taken 180 days after TCRalphabeta/CD19-depleted stem cell transplant. The V call is TRBV9, the J call TRBJ2-3; D uncertain. CDR3 nucleotide sequence: TGTGCCAGCAGCGTAGGTTGGTATACGCAGTATTTT. It is translated as CASSVGWYTQYF. Filled out from reference TRBV9 and TRBJ2-3, the complete variable domain reads DSGVTQTPKHLITATGQRVTLRCSPRSGDLSVYWYQQSLDQGLQFLIQYYNGEERAKGNILERFSAQQFPDLHSELNLSSLELGDSALYFCASSVGWYTQYFGPGTRLTVL.